A selection of T cell receptor beta chains follows, all from one sample in a study of blood T cells in healthy people across ages. TCRdb redid the calling of the 5' RACE reads with MiXCR, one entry per CDR3 protein. This sample yields 450,000 to 650,000 distinct CDR3 sequences, of which about 24% are seen a single time; 8.5% to 9.5% belongs to the top ten. These data are also associated with another study on T cells of mothers and their children.

Sequencing used blood. The source is a boy younger than 18 in good health. Each CDR3 is given with its conserved first and last residue.

CDR3 length,V gene,J gene,CDR3 protein
17,TRBV4-2,TRBJ2-4,CASSQDFSGGAKNIQYF
13,TRBV4-1,TRBJ2-5,CASSQDGAETQYF
14,TRBV4-2,TRBJ2-7,CASSQDHPGYEQYF
16,TRBV20-1,TRBJ2-2,CSARATSGRETGELFF
11,TRBV28,TRBJ1-2,CASSDDRGSSF
15,TRBV7-9,TRBJ2-3,CASSRGGVRPDTQYF
15,TRBV21-1,TRBJ1-1,CASSIIFTGNTEAFF
12,TRBV9,TRBJ2-1,CASSVGYNEQFF
13,TRBV7-2,TRBJ1-2,CASSPRQAYGYTF
15,TRBV28,TRBJ2-5,CASSLGLQGGRTQYF
15,TRBV4-2,TRBJ1-4,CASSQDIEKYEKLFF
13,TRBV18,TRBJ1-1,CASSPRENTEAFF
12,TRBV10-3,TRBJ2-1,CAISGDGERQFF
15,TRBV7-3,TRBJ2-3,CASSLTMKSTDTQYF
15,TRBV5-1,TRBJ2-7,CASSPELGTPYEQYF
12,TRBV28,TRBJ2-7,CASSDFSYEQYF
15,TRBV12-3/TRBV12-4,TRBJ2-2,CASSLQGVGTGELFF
15,TRBV12-3/TRBV12-4,TRBJ2-7,CASSTGTGGSYEQYF
15,TRBV5-1,.,CASSLAGQGPDEQFF
12,TRBV6-2/TRBV6-3,TRBJ2-5,CASRDYKETQYF
11,TRBV11-1,TRBJ1-4,CASTEGEKLFF
15,TRBV7-9,.,CASSPSGTGDTEQYF
15,TRBV12-3/TRBV12-4,.,CASSSSSGGLYEQYF
14,TRBV6-2/TRBV6-3,TRBJ1-1,CASSYSTGVYEAFF
13,TRBV10-3,TRBJ2-7,CAISERDSYEQYF
12,TRBV7-2,TRBJ2-7,CASSLDRWEQYF
12,TRBV12-3/TRBV12-4,TRBJ2-5,CASSSGAPVPFF
15,TRBV14,TRBJ1-2,CASSEEGGLLAGYTF
15,TRBV7-2,TRBJ2-7,CASSLESGDSYEQYF
13,TRBV20-1,TRBJ2-3,CSARQGSTDTQYF
14,TRBV7-2,TRBJ2-2,CASSLGEAYGELFF
12,TRBV29-1,TRBJ2-7,CSATGNAYEQYF
15,TRBV12-3/TRBV12-4,TRBJ1-1,CASSSRQGLNTEAFF
13,TRBV18,TRBJ1-2,CASSPTTDYGYTF
17,TRBV7-8,TRBJ1-1,CASSLEGLLTENTEAFF
17,TRBV5-1,TRBJ2-5,CASSGTEVTPGGETQYF
16,TRBV4-2,TRBJ2-5,CASSQDFGTAQETQYF
14,TRBV6-1,.,CASSELTGGNEQYF
15,TRBV13,TRBJ2-5,CASSLSQTDQGTQYF
16,TRBV27,TRBJ2-7,CASSSSMDRGLYEQYF
15,TRBV7-2,TRBJ2-1,CASSLGRASYNEQFF